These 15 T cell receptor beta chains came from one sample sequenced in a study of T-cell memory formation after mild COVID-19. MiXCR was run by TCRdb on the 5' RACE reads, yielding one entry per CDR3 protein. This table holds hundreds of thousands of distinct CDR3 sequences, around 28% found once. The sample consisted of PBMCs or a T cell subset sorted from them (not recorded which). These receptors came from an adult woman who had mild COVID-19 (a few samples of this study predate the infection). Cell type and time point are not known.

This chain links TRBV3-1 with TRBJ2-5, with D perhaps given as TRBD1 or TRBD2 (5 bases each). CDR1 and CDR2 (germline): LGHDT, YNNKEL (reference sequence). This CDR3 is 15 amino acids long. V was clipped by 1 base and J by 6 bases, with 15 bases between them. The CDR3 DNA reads TGTGCCAGCAGCCAAGCCGGGACCTCGGGAAAGACCCAGTACTTC. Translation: CASSQAGTSGKTQYF.

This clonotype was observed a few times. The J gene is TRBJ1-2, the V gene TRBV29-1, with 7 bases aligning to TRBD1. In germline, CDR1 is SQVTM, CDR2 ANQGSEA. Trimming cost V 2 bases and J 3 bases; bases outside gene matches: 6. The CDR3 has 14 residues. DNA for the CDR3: TGCAGCGTTGAAACGGGCAGGGGGGACTATGGCTACACCTTC. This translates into CSVETGRGDYGYTF.

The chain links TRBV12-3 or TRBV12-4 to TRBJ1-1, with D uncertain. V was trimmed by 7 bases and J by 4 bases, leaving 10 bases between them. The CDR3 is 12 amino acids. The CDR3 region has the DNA TGTGCCAGCACTTTCGAGCGCACTGAAGCTTTCTTT. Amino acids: CASTFERTEAFF.

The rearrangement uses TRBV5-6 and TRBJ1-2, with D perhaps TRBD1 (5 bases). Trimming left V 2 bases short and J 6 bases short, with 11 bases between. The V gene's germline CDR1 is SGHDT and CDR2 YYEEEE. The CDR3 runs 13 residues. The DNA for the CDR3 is TGTGCCAGCAGCTTCGGGCAGGGAGATGGCTACACCTTC. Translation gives CASSFGQGDGYTF.

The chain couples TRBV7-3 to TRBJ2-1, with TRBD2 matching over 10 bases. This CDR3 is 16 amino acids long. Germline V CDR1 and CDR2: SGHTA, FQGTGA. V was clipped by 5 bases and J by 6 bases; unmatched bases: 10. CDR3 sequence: CASSPHLAGVGNEQFF. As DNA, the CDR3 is TGTGCCAGCAGCCCACATCTAGCGGGAGTGGGCAATGAGCAGTTCTTC.

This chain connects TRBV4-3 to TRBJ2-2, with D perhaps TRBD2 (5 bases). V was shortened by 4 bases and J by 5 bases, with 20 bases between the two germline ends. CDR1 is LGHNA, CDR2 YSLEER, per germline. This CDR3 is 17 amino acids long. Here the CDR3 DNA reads TGCGCCAGCAGCCTGCTCGGGCCAAACCCGGGAACCGGGGAGCTGTTTTTT. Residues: CASSLLGPNPGTGELFF.

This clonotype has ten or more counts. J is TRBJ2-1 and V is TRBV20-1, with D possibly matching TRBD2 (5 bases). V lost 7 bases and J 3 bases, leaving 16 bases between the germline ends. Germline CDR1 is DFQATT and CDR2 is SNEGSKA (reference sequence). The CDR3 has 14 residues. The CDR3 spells CSGRRSGNYNEQFF. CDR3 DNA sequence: TGCAGTGGTAGGAGAAGCGGAAACTACAATGAGCAGTTCTTC.

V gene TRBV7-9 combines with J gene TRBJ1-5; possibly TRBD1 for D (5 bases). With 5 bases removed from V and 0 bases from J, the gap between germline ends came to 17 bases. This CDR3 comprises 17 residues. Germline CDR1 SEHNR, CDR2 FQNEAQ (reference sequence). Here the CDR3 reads CASSPGTRGVSNQPQHF. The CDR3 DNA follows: TGTGCCAGCAGCCCTGGGACGCGCGGGGTTAGCAATCAGCCCCAGCATTTT. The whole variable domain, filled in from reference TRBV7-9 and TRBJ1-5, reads DTGVSQNPRHKITKRGQNVTFRCDPISEHNRLYWYRQTLGQGPEFLTYFQNEAQLEKSRLLSDRFSAERPKGSFSTLEIQRTEQGDSAMYLCASSPGTRGVSNQPQHFGDGTRLSIL.

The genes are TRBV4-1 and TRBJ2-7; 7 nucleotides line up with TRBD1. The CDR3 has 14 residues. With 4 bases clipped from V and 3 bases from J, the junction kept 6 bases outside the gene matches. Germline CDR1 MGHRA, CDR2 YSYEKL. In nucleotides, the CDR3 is TGCGCCAGCAGCCTCGATGACAGGGACTACGAGCAGTACTTC. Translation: CASSLDDRDYEQYF.

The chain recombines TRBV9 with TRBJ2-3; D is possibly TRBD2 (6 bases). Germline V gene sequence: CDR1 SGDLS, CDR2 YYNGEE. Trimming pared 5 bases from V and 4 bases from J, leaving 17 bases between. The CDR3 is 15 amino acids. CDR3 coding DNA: TGTGCCAGCAGTTCGATGGGGGGAGCGTCAGATACGCAGTATTTT. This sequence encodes CASSSMGGASDTQYF.

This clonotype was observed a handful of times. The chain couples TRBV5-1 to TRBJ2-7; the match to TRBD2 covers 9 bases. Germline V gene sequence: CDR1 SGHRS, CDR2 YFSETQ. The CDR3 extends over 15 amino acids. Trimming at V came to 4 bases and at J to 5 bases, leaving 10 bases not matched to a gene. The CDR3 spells CASSPWTSETHEQYF. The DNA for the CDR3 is TGCGCCAGCAGCCCCTGGACTAGCGAGACCCACGAGCAGTACTTC. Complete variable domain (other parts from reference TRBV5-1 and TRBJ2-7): KAGVTQTPRYLIKTRGQQVTLSCSPISGHRSVSWYQQTPGQGLQFLFEYFSETQRNKGNFPGRFSGRQFSNSRSEMNVSTLELGDSALYLCASSPWTSETHEQYFGPGTRLTVT.

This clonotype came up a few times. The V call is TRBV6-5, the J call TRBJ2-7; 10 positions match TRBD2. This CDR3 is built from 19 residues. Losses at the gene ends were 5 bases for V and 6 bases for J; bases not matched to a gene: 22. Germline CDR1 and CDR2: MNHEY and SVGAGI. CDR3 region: CASSPRRWTSGIPRIEQYF. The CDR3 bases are TGTGCCAGCAGTCCCCGACGGTGGACTAGCGGAATCCCTCGCATCGAGCAGTACTTC.

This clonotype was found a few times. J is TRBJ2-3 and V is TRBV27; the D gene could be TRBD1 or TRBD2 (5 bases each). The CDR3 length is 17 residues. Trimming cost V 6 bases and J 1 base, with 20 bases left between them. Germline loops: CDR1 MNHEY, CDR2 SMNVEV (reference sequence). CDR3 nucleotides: TGTGCCAGCAGGGAGGTGGGGCTTCCCGTAGGCACAGATACGCAGTATTTT. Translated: CASREVGLPVGTDTQYF.

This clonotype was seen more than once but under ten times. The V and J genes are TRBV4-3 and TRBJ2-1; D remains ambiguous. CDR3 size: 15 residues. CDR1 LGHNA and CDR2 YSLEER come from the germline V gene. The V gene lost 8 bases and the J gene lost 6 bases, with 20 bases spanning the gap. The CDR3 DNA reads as TGCGCCAGCGGATCTGATATCAGCTTACCCAATGAGCAGTTCTTC. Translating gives CASGSDISLPNEQFF.

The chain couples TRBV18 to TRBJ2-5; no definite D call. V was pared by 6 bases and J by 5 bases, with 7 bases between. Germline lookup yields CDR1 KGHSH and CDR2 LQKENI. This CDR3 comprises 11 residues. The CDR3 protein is CASSDGETQYF. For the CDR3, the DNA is TGTGCCAGCTCTGACGGGGAGACCCAGTACTTC.